This T cell receptor (beta chain) was retrieved from a study of OX40 agonist ivuxolimab in advanced cancers. Study outcomes and limitations: What antigens the expanded peripheral T cells recognized was never established. The CD4+ and CD8+ T cells in the blood had expanded clonally by week 6 at 0.1 to 3.0 mg/kg. Mean expanded clone counts were higher in CD8+ than CD4+ T cells. Among the lowest peripheral clonal expansion occurred in 0.1-3.0 mg/kg partial responders.

Clones were sequenced by immunoSEQ multiplex PCR, and TCRdb holds only the in-frame ones, with some missing. The sample includes 55,000 to 70,000 clones, roughly 89% of them seen just once. This CDR3 is 11 amino acids long. CDR1 and CDR2 (germline): SNHLY, FYNNEI. Deletions cut 5 bases from V and 2 bases from J, with 3 bases between. A remark on this clone: Its specificity is not known.

The clonotype comes from an adult with an advanced solid tumor such as melanoma, head and neck, liver or kidney cancer. The source material was CD4+ or CD8+ T cells sorted from blood, sampled in a trial of the OX40 agonist ivuxolimab. The rearrangement links TRBV2 to TRBJ2-5; D is undetermined. As DNA, the CDR3 is TGTGCCAGCAGTCGACAAGAGACCCAGTACTTC. Translated, it gives CASSRQETQYF.